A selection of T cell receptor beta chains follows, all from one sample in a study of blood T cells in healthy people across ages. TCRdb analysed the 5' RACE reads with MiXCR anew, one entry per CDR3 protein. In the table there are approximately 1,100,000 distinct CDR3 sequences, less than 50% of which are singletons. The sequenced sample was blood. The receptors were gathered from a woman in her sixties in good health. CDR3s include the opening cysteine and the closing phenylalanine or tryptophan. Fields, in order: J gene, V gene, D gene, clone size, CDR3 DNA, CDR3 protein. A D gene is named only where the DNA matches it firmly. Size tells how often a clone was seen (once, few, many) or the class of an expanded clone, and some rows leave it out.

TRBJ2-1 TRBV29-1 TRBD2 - TGCAGCGTTTTGGGACTAGCGGGGCCAACCTACAATGAGCAGTTCTTC CSVLGLAGPTYNEQFF
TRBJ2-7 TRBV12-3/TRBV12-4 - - TGTGCCAGCAGTTTACTCGAAGGCCCAAGCGGCTCCTGCGAGCAGTACTTC CASSLLEGPSGSCEQYF
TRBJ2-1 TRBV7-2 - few TGTGCCAGCAGCTTGGAGAGGGCCTCCTACAATGAGCAGTTCTTC CASSLERASYNEQFF
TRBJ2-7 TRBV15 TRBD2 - TGTGCCACCAGCAGCCGGGACTACAATGAGCAGTACTTC CATSSRDYNEQYF
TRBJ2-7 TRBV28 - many TGTGCCAGCAGCACATACTACGAGCAGTACTTC CASSTYYEQYF
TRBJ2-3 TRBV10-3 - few TGTGCCATCAGTGATGAAGTTCTCAGCACAGATACGCAGTATTTT CAISDEVLSTDTQYF
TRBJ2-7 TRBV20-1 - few TGCAGTGCTAGAGGAGTACTAGCAAGTAACGAGCAGTACTTC CSARGVLASNEQYF
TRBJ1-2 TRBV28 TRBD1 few TGTGCCAGCACTACCGGGACAGACTATGGCTACACCTTC CASTTGTDYGYTF
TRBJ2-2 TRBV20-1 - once TGCAGTGCTAGAGGGTACAGCGACACCGGGGAGCTGTTTTTT CSARGYSDTGELFF
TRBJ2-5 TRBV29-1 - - TGCAGCGTTGAAGATCGGCTCAGGAGTCAAGAGACCCAGTACTTC CSVEDRLRSQETQYF
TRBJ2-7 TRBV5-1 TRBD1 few TGCGCCAGCAGCTTGGCGGCTACGGGACAGGGGGTGAACTACGAGCAGTACTTC CASSLAATGQGVNYEQYF
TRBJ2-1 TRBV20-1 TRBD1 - TGCAGTGCCATAAATTTTAGACAGGGGGTCGGAAATGAGCAGTTCTTC CSAINFRQGVGNEQFF
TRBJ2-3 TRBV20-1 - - TGCAGTGCTGTCGGGTCGGGGACCCCAGATACGCAGTATTTT CSAVGSGTPDTQYF
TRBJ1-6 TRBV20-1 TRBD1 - TGCAGTGCTAGGACAGGGGGAACTTCACCCCTCCACTTT CSARTGGTSPLHF
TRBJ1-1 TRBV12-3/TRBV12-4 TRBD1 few TGTGCCAGCAGTCCCGGGACAGGGGGAACTGAAGCTTTCTTT CASSPGTGGTEAFF
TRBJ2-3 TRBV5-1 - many TGTGCCAGCAGCTTACCCGGCACAGATACGCAGTATTTT CASSLPGTDTQYF
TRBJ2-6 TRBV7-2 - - TGTGCCAGCAGCCCAGGTGGCTCTGGGGCCAACGCCCTGACTTTC CASSPGGSGANALTF
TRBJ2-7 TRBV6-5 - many TGTGCCAGCAGTTACTCGGGGGCAGGCGGCAACGAGCAGTACTTC CASSYSGAGGNEQYF
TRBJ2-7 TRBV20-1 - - TGCAGTGCCGAGTCCGGGACAAGGCCTTCCTACGAGCAGTACTTC CSAESGTRPSYEQYF
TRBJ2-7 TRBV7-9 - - TGTGCCAGCAGCCGCCCCGCTTCCCCCTACGAGCAGTACTTC CASSRPASPYEQYF